This T cell receptor (beta chain) was sequenced in a study of response to subunit inactivated influenza vaccine (dated by TCRdb to 2017 to 2018). Some background on the complete study: Deep quantitative T cell receptor repertoire profiling was used in the study to track responses to a trivalent subunit inactivated influenza vaccine. What the work shows at the level of the full study, not this receptor alone: It was suggested by the authors that each seasonal influenza vaccination may recruit only a limited number of new T cells.

The table lists this clonotype with a few counts. There is no known antigen for this receptor. No much larger clone exists at a distance of one base, and base qualities are not known. The CDR3 contains 12 residues, cysteine and phenylalanine counted. Left in the record is the CDR3 DNA by itself, 36 bases read in frame from the first base. The germline V gene (reference sequence) specifies DFQATT as CDR1 and SNEGSKA as CDR2. Ends trimmed: V by 7 bases, J by 5 bases; bases unmatched to a gene: 4. Library method: RT-PCR. These reads were obtained on an Illumina HiSeq 2500. The public reads were run again by TCRdb, first through fastp at Q25 and then through MiXCR, and only productive beta chains were kept. Duplicate CDR3 protein sequences are folded into a single record with the most common DNA and genes. Present in this sample are under 950,000 distinct CDR3 sequences, about 20% of which were seen just once. The top ten hold approximately 10% of the sample.

The specimen was PBMCs from blood, collected roughly 5 days after vaccination. The V and J segments used are TRBV20-1 and TRBJ2-1; TRBD2 matches 8 bases in the middle. This clonotype originated in a man in his fifties who received an inactivated influenza vaccine. Donor details come from another sample of the same person, matched by shared clones. This receptor has the CDR3 CSGSSGNNEQFF. The bases read TGCAGTGGGAGTAGCGGGAACAATGAGCAGTTCTTC.